What follows are 30 T cell receptor beta chains derived from one specimen sequenced in a study of shared clonotypes between healthy human individuals. Only CD45RO-negative cells positively selected for CCR7 counted as naive CD8 cells, so terminally differentiated effector memory CD45RA+ cells were excluded. Repertoires were generated with immunoSEQ multiplex PCR, while TCRdb's copy carries only in-frame clones and drops some. The table shows about 2.1 million clones, with about 93% occurring only once. The sequencing input was naive CD8+ T cells from PBMCs. The origin of the receptors is a man aged 18-30 years in good health. Some clones in this sample may be carry-over from other donors' samples.

The chain couples TRBV4-2 to TRBJ1-1; D not certain. CDR1 and CDR2 (germline): LGHNA, YNFKEQ. The V and J ends lost 0 bases and 4 bases respectively, with 12 bases between them. The CDR3 runs to 15 residues. As DNA, the CDR3 is TGTGCCAGCAGCCAAGATACCGGACCCCCCACTGAAGCTTTCTTT. Translation: CASSQDTGPPTEAFF.

The V and J genes are TRBV11-2 and TRBJ2-7; D is ambiguous. The CDR3 totals 11 residues. CDR1 and CDR2 from the germline V gene are SGHAT and FQNNGV. Trimming shortened V by 6 bases and J by 4 bases, and 7 bases separated the two germline ends. The CDR3 DNA reads TGTGCCAGCAGTAAAGATTACGAGCAGTACTTC. Its translation is CASSKDYEQYF.

Regarding this clone: The sample contains more than one DNA sequence encoding this CDR3. The chain employs TRBV19 and TRBJ2-2; a possible D gene is TRBD2 (5 bases). The CDR3 has 13 amino acids. Germline CDR1 and CDR2: LNHDA and SQIVND (reference sequence). V was clipped by 2 bases and J by 4 bases, with 5 bases between them. The CDR3 spells CASSIRGTGELFF. The CDR3 nucleotides read TGTGCCAGTAGTATACGGGGCACCGGGGAGCTGTTTTTT.

This chain uses TRBV7-2 with TRBJ1-1; tentative D call: TRBD1 (5 bases). This CDR3 has 18 residues. CDR1 SGHTA and CDR2 FQGNSA come from the germline V gene. V shed 1 base and J shed 0 bases, with 18 bases lying between them. The DNA of the CDR3 is TGTGCCAGCAGCTTAGATACCCCCGGGACGGGGATGAACACTGAAGCTTTCTTT. Protein product: CASSLDTPGTGMNTEAFF.

The V and J genes are TRBV27 and TRBJ1-4, with 12 bases that match TRBD1. The CDR3 covers 18 residues. From germline, CDR1 is MNHEY and CDR2 SMNVEV (reference sequence). Unmatched junction bases numbered 8, after V lost 3 bases and J lost 3 bases. In DNA, the CDR3 is TGTGCCAGCAGTTTGCTTGGGACAGGGGGCGCAGCTAATGAAAAACTGTTTTTT. It translates to CASSLLGTGGAANEKLFF.

This chain links TRBV6-5 with TRBJ1-1; D is perhaps TRBD1 (6 bases). From germline, CDR1 is MNHEY and CDR2 SVGAGI. CDR3 length equals 15 residues. V was cut by 8 bases and J by 0 bases, with 16 bases left in between. This CDR3 reads CASYNRASMNTEAFF. CDR3 sequence (DNA): TGTGCCAGCTACAACAGGGCAAGTATGAACACTGAAGCTTTCTTT.

This clone was found once. The sample contains more than one DNA sequence encoding this CDR3. The chain links TRBV27 to TRBJ2-1, with 13 bases aligning to TRBD2. This CDR3 is built from 16 residues. Germline V gene lookup returns CDR1 MNHEY and CDR2 SMNVEV (reference sequence). The V segment lost 5 bases and the J segment 5 bases; nucleotides outside the gene matches: 6. The CDR3 spells CASSLLGTSGNNEQFF. In DNA, the CDR3 is TGTGCCAGCAGTCTTCTCGGGACTAGCGGGAACAATGAGCAGTTCTTC.

In the case of this clone: The junction departs from germline at one end; a sequencing error may be responsible. The chain joins TRBV30 to TRBJ2-1; TRBD2 matches at 7 bases. Germline V gene data show CDR1 as GTSNPN and CDR2 as SVGIG (reference sequence). CDR3 length: 13 amino acids. The CDR3 region is CAWRASGYNEQFF. CDR3 DNA sequence: TGTGCTTGGAGGGCTAGCGGATACAATGAGCAGTTCTTC.

This chain joins TRBV6-1 and TRBJ2-3; D is perhaps TRBD1 or TRBD2 (6 bases each). V shed 3 bases and J shed 0 bases, with 10 bases lying between them. The CDR3 loop spans 15 amino acids. CDR1 is MNHNS and CDR2 is SASEGT in the germline V gene. This CDR3 reads CASSEWRGSTDTQYF. The CDR3 nucleotides read TGTGCCAGCAGTGAGTGGAGGGGGAGCACAGATACGCAGTATTTT.

The chain employs TRBV6-5 and TRBJ1-2; D is ambiguous. Germline CDR1 reads MNHEY; CDR2 reads SVGAGI. The ends were cut back, 5 bases at V and 4 bases at J, with 14 bases in the middle. The CDR3 contains 14 residues. The CDR3 loop is CASSPLGGFYGYTF. Written as DNA, the CDR3 is TGTGCCAGCAGTCCCCTCGGAGGATTCTATGGCTACACCTTC.

The genes are TRBV6-5 and TRBJ2-3, with 12 bases that match TRBD1. CDR3 length: 13 residues. The V and J ends lost 10 bases and 4 bases, in that order; junction bases with no gene match: 3. Germline CDR1 is MNHEY and CDR2 is SVGAGI. CDR3 amino acids: CATGTGGPDTQYF. For the CDR3, the DNA is TGTGCCACCGGGACAGGGGGCCCAGATACGCAGTATTTT.

CDR3 sequence reads: CSVRTGYAYGYTF. DNA for the CDR3: TGCAGCGTCCGAACAGGGTACGCCTATGGCTACACCTTC. V is TRBV29-1 and J is TRBJ1-2; D perhaps matches TRBD1 (6 bases). With 6 bases removed from V and 4 bases from J, the gap between germline ends came to 15 bases. There are 13 residues in the CDR3. CDR1 is SQVTM, CDR2 ANQGSEA, per germline.

This clone was detected only once. The sample carries other DNA sequences with the same CDR3. The chain is built from TRBV9 and TRBJ2-3, with D possibly matching TRBD1 (6 bases). The CDR3 covers 16 residues. The germline CDR1 and CDR2 sequences are SGDLS and YYNGEE. Trimming left V 0 bases short and J 2 bases short, with 13 bases between. CDR3 in DNA: TGTGCCAGCAGCGTAGGGGGGCGACCGTCCACAGATACGCAGTATTTT. Translating it yields CASSVGGRPSTDTQYF. Looking up the rest from reference TRBV9 and TRBJ2-3 gives the full variable domain: DSGVTQTPKHLITATGQRVTLRCSPRSGDLSVYWYQQSLDQGLQFLIQYYNGEERAKGNILERFSAQQFPDLHSELNLSSLELGDSALYFCASSVGGRPSTDTQYFGPGTRLTVL.

This clone showed up just once. This chain links TRBV5-1 with TRBJ2-4, with TRBD1 matching over 11 bases. Germline V gene lookup returns CDR1 SGHRS and CDR2 YFSETQ. V shed 4 bases, J shed 3 bases, and the junction held 6 bases outside the gene matches. CDR3 length equals 16 residues. CDR3 DNA sequence: TGCGCCAGCAGCGCCCCGGGACAGGGGGGCAAAAACATTCAGTACTTC. Its protein product is CASSAPGQGGKNIQYF.

The CDR3 DNA is TGTGCCATCAGTGAGTCGCGACTAGCGGGAGAACGGGGGCAGTTCTTC. Translation: CAISESRLAGERGQFF. The chain couples TRBV10-3 to TRBJ2-1; 12 nucleotides line up with TRBD2. The CDR3 is made up of 16 amino acids. The V segment lost 0 bases and the J segment 12 bases; nucleotides outside the gene matches: 9. Germline V lookup: CDR1 ENHRY, CDR2 SYGVKD.

This chain joins TRBV4-1 and TRBJ1-2; TRBD1 is a possible D gene (5 bases). Germline assignment: CDR1 MGHRA and CDR2 YSYEKL. V was clipped by 1 base and J by 6 bases, with 15 bases between them. CDR3 length: 15 amino acids. CDR3 nucleotides: TGCGCCAGCAGCCAAGTGGGACCCTGGAGTGATGGCTACACCTTC. Translation gives CASSQVGPWSDGYTF.

This clone was seen once. The chain carries TRBV28 and TRBJ2-5, with D maybe TRBD1 (5 bases). Germline-derived CDR1 and CDR2 are MDHEN and SYDVKM. V was clipped by 3 bases and J by 2 bases, with 19 bases between them. The CDR3 loop spans 17 amino acids. The CDR3, as DNA: TGTGCCAGCAGTTTCGCCCCCGGACATCAGTCACAAGAGACCCAGTACTTC. It translates to CASSFAPGHQSQETQYF.

The chain joins TRBV15 to TRBJ2-3, with unresolved D. The germline gives CDR1 LNHNV, CDR2 YYDKDF (reference sequence). The CDR3 covers 15 residues. V was clipped by 8 bases and J by 2 bases, with 17 bases between them. The CDR3 is CATGTSGALTDTQYF. The CDR3 DNA reads as TGTGCCACCGGCACGTCCGGAGCCCTCACAGATACGCAGTATTTT.

The chain links TRBV11-2 to TRBJ2-7, with a possible D match to TRBD2 (6 bases). The germline V and J ends were trimmed by 2 bases and 3 bases, with 14 bases remaining between them. This CDR3 region has 15 residues. Germline V gives CDR1 SGHAT, CDR2 FQNNGV. Here the CDR3 reads CASSLNWEADYEQYF. The CDR3, as DNA: TGTGCCAGCAGCTTAAATTGGGAGGCAGACTACGAGCAGTACTTC.

This chain uses TRBV6-1 with TRBJ2-7, with D maybe TRBD2 (6 bases). This CDR3 contains 14 residues. V was clipped by 11 bases and J by 3 bases, with 20 bases between them. Germline values: CDR1 MNHNS, CDR2 SASEGT. CDR3 DNA: TGTGCCTCCCGAGGACGGGAGAAGAACTACGAGCAGTACTTC. The encoded protein is CASRGREKNYEQYF.

The chain uses TRBV19 and TRBJ2-7; TRBD2 matches 7 bases. The germline gives CDR1 LNHDA, CDR2 SQIVND (reference sequence). With V trimmed by 0 bases and J by 4 bases, 9 bases remained unmatched. CDR3 size: 16 residues. This chain's CDR3 is CASSIEGGGSVYEQYF. In DNA, the CDR3 is TGTGCCAGTAGTATAGAAGGCGGCGGGAGCGTTTACGAGCAGTACTTC.

The V gene is TRBV5-5, the J gene TRBJ2-7; D is ambiguous. The germline V gene has CDR1 SGHKS and CDR2 YYEKEE (reference sequence). V dropped 0 bases and J dropped 5 bases, with 6 bases sitting between them. The CDR3 has 12 amino acids. The CDR3 DNA reads TGTGCCAGCAGCTTGGCCAGTAACGAGCAGTACTTC. Translating it yields CASSLASNEQYF.

CDR3: CASSPGEREAHTGELFF. The CDR3 DNA is TGTGCCAGCAGCCCGGGTGAGCGGGAGGCCCACACCGGGGAGCTGTTTTTT. This sequence joins TRBV5-6 and TRBJ2-2; TRBD2 agrees at 9 bases. Germline CDR1 and CDR2: SGHDT and YYEEEE. V gave up 4 bases and J gave up 3 bases; unmatched junction bases: 10. The CDR3 extends over 17 amino acids.

This chain connects TRBV9 to TRBJ2-1, with 11 positions matching TRBD2. This CDR3 contains 14 residues. Germline V CDR1 and CDR2: SGDLS, YYNGEE. V gave up 5 bases and J gave up 5 bases; unmatched junction bases: 3. The DNA of the CDR3 is TGTGCCAGCAGTGATAGCGGGAGGGACAATGAGCAGTTCTTC. Its translation is CASSDSGRDNEQFF.

The chain is built from TRBV6-1 and TRBJ2-3; D could derive from TRBD1 or TRBD2 (6 bases each). Trimming shortened V by 3 bases and J by 2 bases, and 15 bases separated the two germline ends. The CDR3 is 16 residues long. The germline V gene encodes CDR1 MNHNS and CDR2 SASEGT. The CDR3 here is CASSDGWRGTTDTQYF. In DNA form, the CDR3 reads TGTGCCAGCAGTGATGGCTGGAGGGGGACCACAGATACGCAGTATTTT.

The rearrangement joins TRBV29-1 to TRBJ1-5; D is unresolved. V lost 3 bases and J 1 base, leaving 10 bases between the germline ends. Germline V CDR1 and CDR2: SQVTM, ANQGSEA. The CDR3 contains 14 residues. CDR3 amino acids: CSVDLKVSNQPQHF. The CDR3 bases are TGCAGCGTTGACCTTAAAGTAAGCAATCAGCCCCAGCATTTT.

Only one count was recorded for this clone. J is TRBJ2-1 and V is TRBV5-1; D ambiguous. CDR1 and CDR2 (germline): SGHRS, YFSETQ. The CDR3 contains 16 residues. V lost 2 bases and J lost 0, with 12 bases in between. CDR3 nucleotides: TGCGCCAGCAGCTTACCCTCGGTGAGCTCCTACAATGAGCAGTTCTTC. Translated: CASSLPSVSSYNEQFF. Looking up the rest from reference TRBV5-1 and TRBJ2-1 gives the full variable domain: KAGVTQTPRYLIKTRGQQVTLSCSPISGHRSVSWYQQTPGQGLQFLFEYFSETQRNKGNFPGRFSGRQFSNSRSEMNVSTLELGDSALYLCASSLPSVSSYNEQFFGPGTRLTVL.

The chain combines TRBV19 with TRBJ1-4; D unclear. The CDR3 is 16 amino acids. CDR1 LNHDA and CDR2 SQIVND come from the germline V gene (reference sequence). Trimming shortened V by 3 bases and J by 0 bases, and 11 bases separated the two germline ends. Here the CDR3 reads CASSMAGLTTNEKLFF. The CDR3 nucleotides are TGTGCCAGTAGTATGGCTGGGCTGACAACTAATGAAAAACTGTTTTTT.

This sequence joins TRBV30 and TRBJ2-5; 14 positions agree with TRBD2. This CDR3 has 17 residues. Germline V lookup: CDR1 GTSNPN, CDR2 SVGIG (reference sequence). V lost 6 bases to trimming and J lost 5 bases; unmatched junction nucleotides: 14. DNA of the CDR3: TGTGCCTGTATCACTCGAGGACTAGCGGGAGGACGGGAGACCCAGTACTTC. Encoded protein: CACITRGLAGGRETQYF.

This chain uses TRBV9 with TRBJ1-2, with 7 bases fitting TRBD1. Trimming removed 5 bases from V and 8 bases from J; junction bases left unmatched: 6. The length of the CDR3 is 12 residues. The germline CDR1 and CDR2 sequences are SGDLS and YYNGEE. CDR3 amino acids: CASRTTGRGYTF. CDR3 DNA: TGTGCCAGCAGAACGACAGGGCGCGGCTACACCTTC. The full variable domain, with the rest looked up from reference TRBV9 and TRBJ1-2, is DSGVTQTPKHLITATGQRVTLRCSPRSGDLSVYWYQQSLDQGLQFLIQYYNGEERAKGNILERFSAQQFPDLHSELNLSSLELGDSALYFCASRTTGRGYTFGSGTRLTVV.